The next 17 T cell receptor beta chains were all read from a single sample in a study of T cell responses to AZD1222 COVID-19 vaccine (dated by TCRdb to the early 2020s). Libraries were made using the immunoSEQ multiplex PCR assay. TCRdb re-hosts the immuneACCESS table, in-frame sequences only. Its copies lack some clones; in the studies checked, an unresolved V gene accounts for under half of them, and the cause for the rest is not known. The table for this sample lists approximately 100,000 clones; around nine tenths of them were counted only once. The leading ten clones occupy 3.3% of the sample. Taken with the paper, the label for time point translates to: baseline before first vaccination. Sequenced here: peripheral blood, sampled on day 0 of AZD1222 vaccination. The receptors here all came from an adult in good health.

This rearrangement joins TRBV7-3 to TRBJ2-1, with D perhaps TRBD1 or TRBD2 (5 bases each). Germline assignment: CDR1 SGHTA and CDR2 FQGTGA. The CDR3 is made up of 15 amino acids. Between the trimmed V and J ends, which lost 6 bases and 0 bases, there was a span of 12 bases. The CDR3 is CASSLQRGSYNEQFF. The CDR3, as DNA: TGTGCCAGCAGTTTACAGAGGGGCTCCTACAATGAGCAGTTCTTC.

The chain recombines TRBV18 with TRBJ2-5, with D possibly called TRBD1 or TRBD2 (5 bases each). V gave up 3 bases and J gave up 1 base, with 9 bases separating them. The CDR3 has 14 amino acids. Germline CDR1 is KGHSH and CDR2 is LQKENI. This CDR3 reads CASSPGVPQETQYF. CDR3 in DNA: TGTGCCAGCTCACCGGGGGTCCCCCAAGAGACCCAGTACTTC. The full variable domain, in which reference TRBV18 and TRBJ2-5 provide the parts outside the CDR3, is NAGVMQNPRHLVRRRGQEARLRCSPMKGHSHVYWYRQLPEEGLKFMVYLQKENIIDESGMPKERFSAEFPKEGPSILRIQQVVRGDSAAYFCASSPGVPQETQYFGPGTRLLVL.

On this clone itself: Other DNA sequences in this sample translate to the same CDR3. The genes are TRBV7-2 and TRBJ1-1; D is ambiguous. The CDR3 is 13 residues long. Trimming shortened V by 3 bases and J by 1 base, and 6 bases separated the two germline ends. The germline V gene encodes CDR1 SGHTA and CDR2 FQGNSA. The CDR3 protein is CASSFSENTEAFF. For the CDR3, the DNA is TGTGCCAGCAGCTTCTCCGAGAACACTGAAGCTTTCTTT. The entire variable domain, with the rest obtained from reference TRBV7-2 and TRBJ1-1, is as follows: GAGVSQSPSNKVTEKGKDVELRCDPISGHTALYWYRQSLGQGLEFLIYFQGNSAPDKSGLPSDRFSAERTGGSVSTLTIQRTQQEDSAVYLCASSFSENTEAFFGQGTRLTVV.

The chain carries TRBV6-2 or TRBV6-3 and TRBJ2-7, with 14 bases aligning to TRBD2. The CDR3 length is 17 residues. J lost 7 bases, V lost 6 bases, and 14 bases had no gene match. The germline gives CDR1 MNHEY, CDR2 SVGEGT. The CDR3 DNA follows: TGTGCCAGCAGCCTCGGACTAGCGGGGGGCAGGTCTGGTGAGCAGTACTTC. Residues: CASSLGLAGGRSGEQYF.

This chain connects TRBV5-1 to TRBJ2-3; D is ambiguous. Germline V gene data show CDR1 as SGHRS and CDR2 as YFSETQ. There are 14 residues in the CDR3. V gave up 0 bases and J gave up 2 bases, with 7 bases separating them. DNA for the CDR3: TGCGCCAGCAGCTTGGCTCAGACCACAGATACGCAGTATTTT. Residues: CASSLAQTTDTQYF.

The chain joins TRBV18 to TRBJ2-3; D tentatively reads TRBD1 or TRBD2 (5 bases each). Germline V gene data show CDR1 as KGHSH and CDR2 as LQKENI. CDR3 length: 15 residues. Trimming cost V 1 base and J 0 bases, with 8 bases left between them. The CDR3 bases are TGTGCCAGCTCACCACAGGGACCCAGCACAGATACGCAGTATTTT. Amino acids: CASSPQGPSTDTQYF. Together with reference TRBV18 and TRBJ2-3, the CDR3 gives the full variable domain: NAGVMQNPRHLVRRRGQEARLRCSPMKGHSHVYWYRQLPEEGLKFMVYLQKENIIDESGMPKERFSAEFPKEGPSILRIQQVVRGDSAAYFCASSPQGPSTDTQYFGPGTRLTVL.

This clone showed up just once. The chain is built from TRBV6-2 or TRBV6-3 and TRBJ2-7, with D unclear. Trimming left V 0 bases short and J 7 bases short, with 7 bases between. The CDR3 length is 12 residues. The germline CDR1 and CDR2 sequences are MNHEY and SVGEGT. The CDR3 region has the DNA TGTGCCAGCAGTTACTCGGTCAAGGAGCAGTACTTC. Amino acids: CASSYSVKEQYF.

The V and J genes are TRBV28 and TRBJ2-5; possible D gene TRBD1, 6 bases. The CDR3 sequence is 14 residues long. The V and J ends lost 5 bases and 6 bases respectively, with 16 bases between them. Germline CDR1 is MDHEN and CDR2 is SYDVKM. DNA of the CDR3: TGTGCCAGCAGTCTTCCCTTGGACAGCCAGACCCAGTACTTC. This encodes CASSLPLDSQTQYF.

The rearrangement links TRBV5-5 to TRBJ1-5, with D possibly matching TRBD1 (5 bases). Germline V lookup: CDR1 SGHKS, CDR2 YYEKEE (reference sequence). This CDR3 region has 15 residues. Trimming pared 4 bases from V and 5 bases from J, leaving 16 bases between. CDR3 nucleotide sequence: TGTGCCAGCAGCCTACGGGGGGAGCCGTATCAGCCCCAGCATTTT. Residues: CASSLRGEPYQPQHF.

The chain is built from TRBV4-3 and TRBJ1-2; TRBD1 is a possible D gene (5 bases). V was pared by 2 bases and J by 3 bases, with 22 bases between. Per the germline V gene, CDR1 is LGHNA and CDR2 is YSLEER. The CDR3 is made up of 18 amino acids. The CDR3 DNA follows: TGCGCCAGCAGCCAAACCCAGGGCGCCGTCGGGTCCTACTATGGCTACACCTTC. It encodes CASSQTQGAVGSYYGYTF.

The genes are TRBV28 and TRBJ2-2; the match to TRBD1 covers 8 bases. Germline lookup yields CDR1 MDHEN and CDR2 SYDVKM. V trimming: 6 bases; J trimming: 4 bases; junction bases outside the gene matches: 7. This CDR3 region has 15 residues. The CDR3 protein is CASSTSTGATGELFF. CDR3 bases: TGTGCCAGCAGCACCTCGACAGGGGCCACCGGGGAGCTGTTTTTT. The full variable domain, in which reference TRBV28 and TRBJ2-2 provide the parts outside the CDR3, is DVKVTQSSRYLVKRTGEKVFLECVQDMDHENMFWYRQDPGLGLRLIYFSYDVKMKEKGDIPEGYSVSREKKERFSLILESASTNQTSMYLCASSTSTGATGELFFGEGSRLTVL.

The chain joins TRBV4-2 to TRBJ1-3; a possible D gene is TRBD1 (6 bases). The V gene's germline CDR1 is LGHNA and CDR2 YNFKEQ. V lost 4 bases and J lost 9, with 19 bases in between. This CDR3 has 15 residues. CDR3 in DNA: TGTGCCAGCAGCCGGAATGGACAGCAAACCTTCACCATATATTTT. It is translated as CASSRNGQQTFTIYF.

This clone has just a few counts. The chain couples TRBV7-2 to TRBJ2-1; TRBD2 is a possible D gene (7 bases). The germline V gene encodes CDR1 SGHTA and CDR2 FQGNSA. The CDR3 is 14 amino acids. V was cut by 0 bases and J by 6 bases, with 9 bases left in between. The CDR3 region has the DNA TGTGCCAGCAGCTTAGCCGGGGGGCCCAATGAGCAGTTCTTC. Its protein product is CASSLAGGPNEQFF.

This chain links TRBV19 with TRBJ1-5; a weak D match, TRBD1 (6 bases). This CDR3 region has 14 residues. V lost 5 bases and J 4 bases, leaving 12 bases between the germline ends. Germline loops: CDR1 LNHDA, CDR2 SQIVND (reference sequence). The CDR3 sequence is CASSARQANQPQHF. CDR3 DNA: TGTGCCAGTAGTGCCCGACAGGCTAATCAGCCCCAGCATTTT.

The chain has TRBV18 and TRBJ2-7; no clear D. Between the trimmed V and J ends, which lost 6 bases and 5 bases, there was a span of 8 bases. Germline V lookup: CDR1 KGHSH, CDR2 LQKENI. This CDR3 comprises 11 residues. In DNA, the CDR3 is TGTGCCAGCTCCCTCAACAACGAGCAGTACTTC. This gives the protein CASSLNNEQYF.

The genes are TRBV6-4 and TRBJ2-1; D gene ambiguous. Deletions cut 6 bases from V and 10 bases from J, with 16 bases between. From germline, CDR1 is MRHNA and CDR2 SNTAGT. CDR3 length: 13 residues. The CDR3 bases are TGTGCCAGCAGCCCGGCTGACCGTGGGGAGCAGTTCTTC. This encodes CASSPADRGEQFF.

The chain combines TRBV2 with TRBJ1-2, with TRBD1 as a possible D gene (5 bases). Trimming left V 3 bases short and J 5 bases short, with 13 bases between. Germline CDR1 SNHLY, CDR2 FYNNEI. CDR3 length: 14 amino acids. CDR3 bases: TGTGCCAGCAGTGATCAGGGAGGGAAGTATGGCTACACCTTC. As protein: CASSDQGGKYGYTF.